These 18 T cell receptor beta chains were all obtained from the same sample, sequenced in a study of response to subunit inactivated influenza vaccine. A single record per CDR3 protein comes from TCRdb applying MiXCR to the RT-PCR reads. The sample contains some 500,000 distinct CDR3 sequences, 16% of which appear only once. Sequencing used CD4+ T cells sorted from PBMCs, obtained roughly 24 months after vaccination. All receptors come from a man between 50 and 75 years old who received an inactivated influenza vaccine.

The DNA of the CDR3 is TGTGCCAGCAGCTCTGGACTAGCGGGAGCTAGCACAGATACGCAGTATTTT. Its translation: CASSSGLAGASTDTQYF. The chain uses TRBV7-9 and TRBJ2-3; 13 bases match TRBD2. The CDR3 spans 17 residues. Germline lookup yields CDR1 SEHNR and CDR2 FQNEAQ (reference sequence). V was pared by 4 bases and J by 0 bases, with 4 bases of the junction left unmatched.

The CDR3 DNA sequence: TGTGCCAGCAGGTCACAGGGGAACACTGAAGCTTTCTTT. Its protein product is CASRSQGNTEAFF. The genes are TRBV6-1 and TRBJ1-1, with TRBD1 as a possible D gene (6 bases). From germline, CDR1 is MNHNS and CDR2 SASEGT. V lost 6 bases to trimming and J lost 1 base, with 9 bases between them. The CDR3 is 13 residues long.

The chain recombines TRBV7-2 with TRBJ2-7; D perhaps matches TRBD2 (5 bases). Trimming cost V 4 bases and J 1 base, with 11 bases left between them. This CDR3 has 14 residues. In germline, CDR1 is SGHTA, CDR2 FQGNSA. The CDR3 loop reads CASSSGLNSYEQYF. In DNA, the CDR3 is TGTGCCAGCAGCTCTGGACTGAATTCCTACGAGCAGTACTTC. Full variable domain (missing parts from reference TRBV7-2 and TRBJ2-7): GAGVSQSPSNKVTEKGKDVELRCDPISGHTALYWYRQSLGQGLEFLIYFQGNSAPDKSGLPSDRFSAERTGGSVSTLTIQRTQQEDSAVYLCASSSGLNSYEQYFGPGTRLTVT.

V is TRBV5-1 and J is TRBJ2-5; a weak D match, TRBD2 (5 bases). The V gene lost 4 bases and the J gene lost 3 bases, with 13 bases spanning the gap. The germline V gene has CDR1 SGHRS and CDR2 YFSETQ. CDR3 length equals 14 residues. The CDR3 DNA sequence: TGCGCCAGCAGCCGTTCGGGGAAGGAAGAGACCCAGTACTTC. Amino acid sequence: CASSRSGKEETQYF.

This clonotype was observed a handful of times. The V call is TRBV12-3 or TRBV12-4, the J call TRBJ2-7, with 7 nucleotides matching TRBD2. The junction had 5 bases not matched to a gene; V was cut back by 7 bases and J by 2 bases. This CDR3 is built from 13 residues. This CDR3 reads CASNRGGPYEQYF. DNA for the CDR3: TGTGCCAGCAATAGGGGAGGGCCCTACGAGCAGTACTTC.

The gene calls are TRBV12-3 or TRBV12-4 and TRBJ2-3, with D maybe TRBD2 (6 bases). Deletions cut 5 bases from V and 1 base from J, with 16 bases between. The CDR3 sequence is 16 residues long. This CDR3 is CASSPPALAGTDTQYF. In DNA, the CDR3 is TGTGCCAGCAGTCCTCCAGCTTTAGCGGGCACAGATACGCAGTATTTT.

The chain has TRBV6-1 and TRBJ1-1, with D possibly matching TRBD1 (5 bases). Trimming took off 7 bases at V and 3 bases at J, with 12 bases between the two ends. Germline assignment: CDR1 MNHNS and CDR2 SASEGT. The CDR3 has 13 residues. The CDR3 coding sequence is TGTGCCAGCATAAGACAGCCCCACACTGAAGCTTTCTTT. Translating it yields CASIRQPHTEAFF.

This chain links TRBV7-9 with TRBJ1-1; D may be TRBD1 (5 bases). This CDR3 has 13 amino acids. V was pared by 4 bases and J by 7 bases, with 13 bases between. Germline assignment: CDR1 SEHNR and CDR2 FQNEAQ (reference sequence). The CDR3 sequence: CASSYWGEYEAFF. The CDR3 DNA follows: TGTGCCAGCAGCTACTGGGGGGAATATGAAGCTTTCTTT.

This clonotype was counted a few times. This chain joins TRBV5-6 and TRBJ2-2; the match to TRBD1 covers 8 bases. Trimming cost V 7 bases and J 1 base; bases outside gene matches: 12. This CDR3 contains 17 residues. CDR1 is SGHDT and CDR2 is YYEEEE in the germline V gene. CDR3 sequence: CASGLGRGHWNTGELFF. CDR3 DNA sequence: TGTGCCAGCGGGTTGGGCAGGGGGCATTGGAACACCGGGGAGCTGTTTTTT.

This clonotype was picked up a small number of times. The chain employs TRBV10-3 and TRBJ2-3; TRBD1 matches at 9 bases. The CDR3 is made up of 14 amino acids. V lost 7 bases, J lost 4 bases, and 6 bases stayed unmatched. Germline-derived CDR1 and CDR2 are ENHRY and SYGVKD. CDR3 sequence reads: CAIKNRGLSDTQYF. In nucleotides, the CDR3 is TGTGCCATCAAGAACAGGGGGCTTTCAGATACGCAGTATTTT.

This clonotype was counted between two and nine times. The J gene is TRBJ2-7, the V gene TRBV5-1, with D perhaps given as TRBD1 or TRBD2 (8 bases each). V was clipped by 9 bases and J by 0 bases, with 16 bases between them. The CDR3 length is 14 residues. Germline-derived CDR1 and CDR2 are SGHRS and YFSETQ. CDR3 amino acids: CATRQGTSSYEQYF. The CDR3 coding sequence is TGCGCCACCCGACAGGGGACTAGCTCCTACGAGCAGTACTTC.

V is TRBV19 and J is TRBJ2-2; possible D gene TRBD2, 6 bases. Germline values: CDR1 LNHDA, CDR2 SQIVND (reference sequence). The CDR3 contains 15 residues. The V end lost 5 bases, the J end lost 6 bases, and 16 bases lay between the germline ends. CDR3 sequence reads: CASSQAAGLPGELFF. DNA for the CDR3: TGTGCCAGTAGTCAGGCTGCGGGACTTCCCGGGGAGCTGTTTTTT.

V is TRBV20-1 and J is TRBJ2-1; 8 bases are shared with TRBD2. Germline V gives CDR1 DFQATT, CDR2 SNEGSKA (reference sequence). Trimming at V came to 7 bases and at J to 4 bases, leaving 3 bases not matched to a gene. This CDR3 has 12 amino acids. In DNA, the CDR3 is TGCAGTGTGAGCGGGGGTTACAATGAGCAGTTCTTC. Encoded protein: CSVSGGYNEQFF.

The gene calls are TRBV6-1 and TRBJ1-1; 7 bases are a match to TRBD1. Germline CDR1 and CDR2: MNHNS and SASEGT. Trimming cost V 6 bases and J 5 bases; bases outside gene matches: 9. The CDR3 contains 14 residues. The CDR3 bases are TGTGCCAGCAGCTTTCGACAGGGAAGGACTGAAGCTTTCTTT. It translates to CASSFRQGRTEAFF.

In this sample, this clonotype turned up a few times. The chain links TRBV6-1 to TRBJ1-1; the D is unclear. Germline CDR1 MNHNS, CDR2 SASEGT. The CDR3 spans 14 residues. Trimming cost V 3 bases and J 1 base, with 9 bases left between them. CDR3 sequence: CASSERTSNTEAFF. The DNA for the CDR3 is TGTGCCAGCAGTGAGAGGACTTCGAACACTGAAGCTTTCTTT.

The chain carries TRBV18 and TRBJ1-1; 7 bases align to TRBD1. The V gene's germline CDR1 is KGHSH and CDR2 LQKENI. The length of the CDR3 is 12 residues. V shed 3 bases and J 7 bases; nucleotides not matched to a gene: 2. DNA of the CDR3: TGTGCCAGCTCACCGAGGGGGCTTGAAGCTTTCTTT. Protein product: CASSPRGLEAFF.

The table lists this clonotype with many counts. The V gene is TRBV5-1, the J gene TRBJ2-3, with 9 nucleotides matching TRBD1. Germline-derived CDR1 and CDR2 are SGHRS and YFSETQ. The CDR3 is 14 residues long. Unmatched junction bases numbered 5, after V lost 4 bases and J lost 5 bases. The CDR3 region has the DNA TGCGCCAGCAGCCTGGACAGGGGAGGAGATACGCAGTATTTT. It specifies CASSLDRGGDTQYF.

The V call is TRBV28, the J call TRBJ1-1; the match to TRBD1 covers 7 bases. J gave up 6 bases and V 5 bases, and 12 bases lay outside the gene matches. The germline V gene encodes CDR1 MDHEN and CDR2 SYDVKM. The CDR3 runs to 15 residues. DNA for the CDR3: TGTGCCAGCAGTCCAGAACAGGGGCAGTGGTCTGAAGCTTTCTTT. This codes for CASSPEQGQWSEAFF.